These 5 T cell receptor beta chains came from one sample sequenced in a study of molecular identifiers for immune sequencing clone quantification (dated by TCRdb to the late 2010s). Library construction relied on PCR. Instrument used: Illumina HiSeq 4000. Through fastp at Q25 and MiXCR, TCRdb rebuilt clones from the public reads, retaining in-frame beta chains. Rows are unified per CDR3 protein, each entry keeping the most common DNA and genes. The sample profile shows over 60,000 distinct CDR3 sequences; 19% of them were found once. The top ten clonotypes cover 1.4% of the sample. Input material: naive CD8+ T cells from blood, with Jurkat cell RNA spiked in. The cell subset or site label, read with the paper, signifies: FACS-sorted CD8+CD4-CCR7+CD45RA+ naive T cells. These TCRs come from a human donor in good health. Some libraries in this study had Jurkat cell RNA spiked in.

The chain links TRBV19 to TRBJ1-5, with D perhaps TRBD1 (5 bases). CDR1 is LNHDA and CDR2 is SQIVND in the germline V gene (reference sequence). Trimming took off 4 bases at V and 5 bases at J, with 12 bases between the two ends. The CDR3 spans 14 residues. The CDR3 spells CASSSSLGDQPQHF. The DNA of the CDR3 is TGTGCCAGTAGTAGCTCCCTGGGGGATCAGCCCCAGCATTTT.

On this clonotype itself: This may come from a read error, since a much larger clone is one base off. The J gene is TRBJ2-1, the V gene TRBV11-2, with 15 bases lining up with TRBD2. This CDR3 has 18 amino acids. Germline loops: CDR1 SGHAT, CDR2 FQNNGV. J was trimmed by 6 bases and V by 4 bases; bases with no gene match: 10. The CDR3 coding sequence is TGTGCCAGCAGCTCCTGGACTAGCGGGAGGGACCCCTGCAATGAGCAGTTCTTC. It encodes CASSSWTSGRDPCNEQFF. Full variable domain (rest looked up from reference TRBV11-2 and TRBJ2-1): EAGVAQSPRYKIIEKRQSVAFWCNPISGHATLYWYQQILGQGPKLLIQFQNNGVVDDSQLPKDRFSAERLKGVDSTLKIQPAKLEDSAVYLCASSSWTSGRDPCNEQFFGPGTRLTVL.

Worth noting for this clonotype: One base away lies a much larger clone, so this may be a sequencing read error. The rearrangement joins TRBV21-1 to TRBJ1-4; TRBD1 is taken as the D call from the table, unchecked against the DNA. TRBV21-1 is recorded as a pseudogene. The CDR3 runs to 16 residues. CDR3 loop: CASSGRGSPRHEKLFF. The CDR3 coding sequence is TGTGCCAGCAGCGGGAGAGGGTCGCCCCGTCATGAAAAACTGTTTTTT.

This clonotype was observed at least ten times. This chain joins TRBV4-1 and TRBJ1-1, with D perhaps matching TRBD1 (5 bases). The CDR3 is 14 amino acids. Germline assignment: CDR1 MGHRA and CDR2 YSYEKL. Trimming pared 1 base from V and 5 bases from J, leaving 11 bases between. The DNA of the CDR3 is TGCGCCAGCAGCCAAGTACAGGTTTGGACTGAAGCTTTCTTT. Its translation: CASSQVQVWTEAFF.

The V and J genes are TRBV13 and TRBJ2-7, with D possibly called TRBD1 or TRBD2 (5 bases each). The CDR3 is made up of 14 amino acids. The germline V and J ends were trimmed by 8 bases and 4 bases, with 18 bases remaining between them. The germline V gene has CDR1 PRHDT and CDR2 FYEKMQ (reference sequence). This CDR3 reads CASGHQWELYEQYF. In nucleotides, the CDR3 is TGTGCCAGCGGACACCAGTGGGAGCTGTACGAGCAGTACTTC.